The 27 T cell receptor beta chains presented below share a single source sample, sequenced in a study of CD8 T cells in Susac syndrome. Reverse transcription of about 0.5 to 1 ug RNA was carried out with random hexamers. TCRdb called the immunoSEQ multiplex PCR reads again in MiXCR, with one record for every CDR3 protein. The sample carries 400,000 to 550,000 distinct CDR3 sequences, 85% recorded once. Sequencing was carried out using CD8+ T cells from PBMCs. These receptors all come from a human donor with multiple sclerosis.

The chain employs TRBV30 and TRBJ2-1; D remains unclear. The V and J ends lost 0 bases and 4 bases respectively, with 7 bases between them. The CDR3 spans 13 residues. Germline loops: CDR1 GTSNPN, CDR2 SVGIG (reference sequence). The CDR3 region is CAWSVDLYNEQFF. CDR3 sequence (DNA): TGTGCCTGGAGTGTGGACCTATACAATGAGCAGTTCTTC.

This chain connects TRBV29-1 to TRBJ1-2, with D possibly TRBD1 on 6 matching bases. V lost 6 bases and J 5 bases, leaving 13 bases between the germline ends. Germline V gives CDR1 SQVTM, CDR2 ANQGSEA. The CDR3 loop spans 12 amino acids. CDR3 nucleotides: TGCAGCGTACACGCAGGGGTTTATGGCTACACCTTC. Residues: CSVHAGVYGYTF.

The rearrangement links TRBV27 to TRBJ2-1; D is perhaps TRBD1 (6 bases). The CDR3 is 14 amino acids. The germline CDR1 and CDR2 sequences are MNHEY and SMNVEV (reference sequence). With 3 bases removed from V and 9 bases from J, the gap between germline ends came to 15 bases. The CDR3: CASSFSTGFGEQFF. The CDR3 DNA reads as TGTGCCAGCAGTTTTTCAACAGGGTTTGGTGAGCAGTTCTTC.

The chain links TRBV20-1 to TRBJ2-7, with D unresolved. Germline V gene sequence: CDR1 DFQATT, CDR2 SNEGSKA (reference sequence). Trimming shortened V by 6 bases and J by 2 bases, and 17 bases separated the two germline ends. The CDR3 extends over 14 amino acids. CDR3 sequence reads: CSAAGRELPYEQYF. Written as DNA, the CDR3 is TGCAGTGCCGCTGGACGAGAGCTGCCCTACGAGCAGTACTTC.

The genes are TRBV5-4 and TRBJ1-5, with D uncertain. The V gene lost 4 bases and the J gene lost 7 bases, with 15 bases spanning the gap. The CDR3 has 14 amino acids. Germline CDR1 reads SGHNT; CDR2 reads YYREEE (reference sequence). CDR3 residues: CASSPGPGIQPQHF. DNA of the CDR3: TGTGCCAGCAGCCCAGGACCCGGAATACAGCCCCAGCATTTT.

The chain recombines TRBV7-2 with TRBJ2-7; D might be TRBD1 or TRBD2, each matching 5 bases. Trimming removed 4 bases from V and 5 bases from J, with 18 bases in between. The germline V gene has CDR1 SGHTA and CDR2 FQGNSA. CDR3 length equals 15 residues. In nucleotides, the CDR3 is TGTGCCAGCAGCTCCCCGGGGCGGTGGGGCCACGAGCAGTACTTC. It yields the protein CASSSPGRWGHEQYF.

V usage is TRBV7-9 and J usage is TRBJ2-2; tentatively, D is TRBD1 or TRBD2 (5 bases each). Germline-derived CDR1 and CDR2 are SEHNR and FQNEAQ (reference sequence). V lost 1 base and J 1 base, leaving 10 bases between the germline ends. There are 16 residues in the CDR3. The CDR3 region has the DNA TGTGCCAGCAGCTTAGATGGGACGGTGAACACCGGGGAGCTGTTTTTT. It specifies CASSLDGTVNTGELFF.

The gene calls are TRBV2 and TRBJ2-1, with 9 positions matching TRBD2. The germline gives CDR1 SNHLY, CDR2 FYNNEI. Losses at the gene ends were 6 bases for V and 2 bases for J; bases not matched to a gene: 14. This CDR3 is built from 18 residues. CDR3 sequence (DNA): TGTGCCAGCAGCCCTACAACGGCTAGCGGGGCAACCTACAATGAGCAGTTCTTC. Its translation: CASSPTTASGATYNEQFF.

Of note for this clonotype: Compared with germline, one end of the junction differs, possibly owing to a read error. V and J are TRBV15 and TRBJ2-2; D is possibly TRBD1 or TRBD2 (6 bases each). Germline V gene data show CDR1 as LNHNV and CDR2 as YYDKDF (reference sequence). The CDR3 spans 15 residues. CDR3 in amino acids: CATSRAGANAGELFF. The CDR3, as DNA: TGTGCCACCAGCAGAGCGGGGGCGAACGCCGGGGAGCTGTTTTTT.

This chain connects TRBV7-8 to TRBJ2-7; D ambiguous. Trimming shortened V by 5 bases and J by 5 bases, and 13 bases separated the two germline ends. This CDR3 contains 13 residues. Looked up from germline, CDR1 is SGHVS and CDR2 is FQNEAQ. This chain's CDR3 is CASSLSLVNEQYF. CDR3 coding DNA: TGTGCCAGCAGCCTATCTCTAGTGAACGAGCAGTACTTC.

This chain links TRBV19 with TRBJ1-5; TRBD1 might be the D (6 bases). V lost 10 bases to trimming and J lost 5 bases, with 15 bases between them. The CDR3 loop spans 13 amino acids. Germline V gene sequence: CDR1 LNHDA, CDR2 SQIVND (reference sequence). In nucleotides, the CDR3 is TGTGCCACTCGAGGCGCAGGGGATCAGCCCCAGCATTTT. This codes for CATRGAGDQPQHF.

The chain combines TRBV11-3 with TRBJ2-2, with D possibly matching TRBD2 (6 bases). Germline values: CDR1 SGHNT, CDR2 YENEEA. The ends were cut back, 5 bases at V and 4 bases at J, with 17 bases in the middle. This CDR3 spans 16 amino acids. CDR3 loop: CASSGRTIPFTGELFF. The CDR3 bases are TGTGCCAGCAGCGGGCGGACTATACCTTTCACCGGGGAGCTGTTTTTT.

The chain carries TRBV5-6 and TRBJ2-2, with D uncertain. This CDR3 is built from 16 residues. V was pared by 4 bases and J by 1 base, with 14 bases between. Germline V gives CDR1 SGHDT, CDR2 YYEEEE. CDR3 in DNA: TGTGCCAGCAGCCCCGAGCGCAGACTGAACACCGGGGAGCTGTTTTTT. Its protein product is CASSPERRLNTGELFF.

This clonotype was observed once. The CDR3 spells CASSVGTTRSEQYF. The CDR3 DNA sequence: TGTGCCAGCAGTGTAGGGACTACCCGTAGCGAGCAGTACTTC. The chain has TRBV27 and TRBJ2-7; TRBD2 agrees at 7 bases. V gave up 5 bases and J gave up 6 bases; unmatched junction bases: 10. The length of the CDR3 is 14 residues. Germline loops: CDR1 MNHEY, CDR2 SMNVEV (reference sequence).

CDR3 sequence (DNA): TGTGCCAGCAGTTACTCCTACTCCGGGGAGCTGTTTTTT. It encodes CASSYSYSGELFF. The genes are TRBV6-5 and TRBJ2-2, with D unresolved. The V and J ends lost 0 bases and 6 bases respectively, with 5 bases between them. Germline CDR1 MNHEY, CDR2 SVGAGI. The CDR3 has 13 amino acids.

The chain has TRBV6-5 and TRBJ2-2; D not certain. The CDR3 consists of 13 residues. The V end was cut by 1 base, the J end by 6 bases, with 6 bases between. CDR1 is MNHEY, CDR2 SVGAGI, per germline. The CDR3 DNA reads as TGTGCCAGCAGTTACTTGGCGCCCGGGGAGCTGTTTTTT. This gives the protein CASSYLAPGELFF.

The chain employs TRBV27 and TRBJ2-5, with no clear D. CDR1 and CDR2 from the germline V gene are MNHEY and SMNVEV (reference sequence). V was pared by 6 bases and J by 0 bases, with 5 bases between. The CDR3 length is 12 residues. CDR3 nucleotides: TGTGCCAGCAGCTCCCACCAAGAGACCCAGTACTTC. This codes for CASSSHQETQYF.

V gene TRBV20-1 combines with J gene TRBJ2-7, with TRBD2 matching over 12 bases. Germline V lookup: CDR1 DFQATT, CDR2 SNEGSKA (reference sequence). The length of the CDR3 is 14 residues. With V trimmed by 5 bases and J by 2 bases, 4 bases remained unmatched. In nucleotides, the CDR3 is TGCAGTGCTGGGGGACTAGCGGGCACCTACGAGCAGTACTTC. Its protein is CSAGGLAGTYEQYF.

CDR3 sequence reads: CASSSPGLAGEQFF. DNA of the CDR3: TGTGCCAGCAGTTCCCCGGGACTAGCTGGTGAGCAGTTCTTC. The chain couples TRBV6-5 to TRBJ2-1; 9 positions match TRBD2. CDR1 and CDR2 (germline): MNHEY, SVGAGI. The CDR3 runs 14 residues. V was pared by 4 bases and J by 9 bases, with 7 bases of the junction left unmatched.

There are a few counts of this clonotype. The V gene is TRBV30, the J gene TRBJ2-1; D is ambiguous. This CDR3 comprises 19 residues. Germline CDR1 GTSNPN, CDR2 SVGIG (reference sequence). Trimming pared 0 bases from V and 4 bases from J, leaving 25 bases between. The CDR3 sequence is CAWSVWLSKGYRLYNEQFF. DNA of the CDR3: TGTGCCTGGAGTGTATGGCTATCAAAAGGTTACCGCCTTTACAATGAGCAGTTCTTC.

The gene calls are TRBV15 and TRBJ2-5, with 7 bases aligning to TRBD1. The length of the CDR3 is 15 residues. Germline lookup yields CDR1 LNHNV and CDR2 YYDKDF (reference sequence). Trimming took 6 bases from V and 5 from J; bases not matched to a gene: 12. The DNA for the CDR3 is TGTGCCACCAGTCCCTCACAGGGGACCGGGGAGACCCAGTACTTC. Translation gives CATSPSQGTGETQYF.

This clonotype has only one observation. CDR3 coding DNA: TGTGCTAGTGCCTTGTGGGAGGTGGAGACCCAGTACTTC. Amino acids: CASALWEVETQYF. V gene TRBV12-5 combines with J gene TRBJ2-5, with D maybe TRBD2 (6 bases). Germline V lookup: CDR1 LGHNT, CDR2 FRNRAP. Between the trimmed V and J ends, which lost 7 bases and 5 bases, there was a span of 14 bases. This CDR3 is 13 amino acids long.

This chain links TRBV7-9 with TRBJ2-6; unclear D gene. Germline V gene lookup returns CDR1 SEHNR and CDR2 FQNEAQ (reference sequence). Trimming pared 4 bases from V and 0 bases from J, leaving 7 bases between. The CDR3 length is 15 residues. The CDR3 is CASSSTLSGANVLTF. The CDR3 DNA reads as TGTGCCAGCAGCTCGACCCTCTCTGGGGCCAACGTCCTGACTTTC.

This chain links TRBV30 with TRBJ2-2; unclear D gene. The CDR3 is 12 residues long. The germline V and J ends were trimmed by 7 bases and 4 bases, with 10 bases remaining between them. Germline CDR1 GTSNPN, CDR2 SVGIG (reference sequence). CDR3 residues: CASTYTTGELFF. In nucleotides, the CDR3 is TGTGCCTCTACGTACACCACCGGGGAGCTGTTTTTT.

This chain joins TRBV27 and TRBJ1-1; a weak D match, TRBD1 (6 bases). CDR1 and CDR2 (germline): MNHEY, SMNVEV (reference sequence). CDR3 length: 14 residues. V shed 6 bases and J shed 1 base, with 12 bases lying between them. CDR3 sequence (DNA): TGTGCCAGCAGCACAGGGTTAGCGAACACTGAAGCTTTCTTT. Translated: CASSTGLANTEAFF.

The rearrangement joins TRBV28 to TRBJ2-7; 8 bases agree with TRBD1. Germline CDR1 MDHEN, CDR2 SYDVKM. This CDR3 is built from 15 residues. V lost 6 bases to trimming and J lost 3 bases; unmatched junction nucleotides: 10. CDR3 coding DNA: TGTGCCAGCAGCGAAACCGGGACAGGCCTCTACGAGCAGTACTTC. This encodes CASSETGTGLYEQYF.

J is TRBJ2-1 and V is TRBV7-6; unclear D gene. The CDR3 is 14 amino acids. CDR1 SGHVS and CDR2 FNYEAQ come from the germline V gene. V lost 2 bases and J lost 5, with 10 bases in between. CDR3 sequence (DNA): TGTGCCAGCAGCTTAATTCAGAACCACAATGAGCAGTTCTTC. Translation gives CASSLIQNHNEQFF.